This TCR beta chain was recorded in a study of T cells in Graves' hyperthyroidism and ophthalmopathy. Whole-study findings and limits: A median approximately 6.8 months before onset, the model predicted ophthalmopathy. Stable hyperthyroidism was told apart from ophthalmopathy by a model built on 13 V-J features.

This clonotype was counted many times. The antigen is undetermined. Trimming cost V 1 base and J 4 bases, with 4 bases left between them. The germline V gene has CDR1 LGHDT and CDR2 YNNKEL (reference sequence). The CDR3 runs to 12 residues. Among ophthalmopathy patients, the Clinical Activity Score reached at least 3, the NOSPECS grade reached at least 4, and duration remained under 3 months. Amplified TCR beta CDR3 regions came from RNA transcripts. First-round RT-PCR of the TCR CDR3 relied on the HTBI primer set. Each CDR3 protein gets one entry after TCRdb re-called the multiplex PCR reads with MiXCR. The sample yields over 250,000 distinct CDR3 sequences, about 18% seen once.

Sequences were obtained from blood. This receptor was identified in a woman aged 55-69 years with Graves' ophthalmopathy. This chain links TRBV3-1 with TRBJ1-1; D unresolved. For the CDR3, the DNA is TGTGCCAGCAGCCAAGTGTTCACTGAAGCTTTCTTT. This gives the protein CASSQVFTEAFF.